Here is one TCR beta chain with its context. Its antigen is not known. Other DNA sequences from this sample encode an identical CDR3 as well. The source of the sample is a study of T cell responses to AZD1222 COVID-19 vaccine. Across the study: Combined were second doses at about 4 or about 12 weeks.

Study-level findings and limits: The donor cohort was predominantly white British with a female majority, and clonal diversity may have been underestimated. Sampling that yielded the repertoires occurred only after the peak T cell response.

TCRdb keeps only in-frame clones here, not all; method: immunoSEQ multiplex PCR. The repertoire includes roughly 260,000 clones, 85% to 95% of them detected once, and roughly 0.6% sits in the top ten. This CDR3 is 13 amino acids long. V lost 3 bases to trimming and J lost 5 bases, with 10 bases between them. Germline loops: CDR1 KGHSH, CDR2 LQKENI. This chain joins TRBV18 and TRBJ1-1, with D uncertain. The source of this sequence is an adult in good health. Sequencing used peripheral blood, obtained on day 0 of AZD1222 vaccination. The CDR3 here is CASSPSGGTEAFF. In DNA, the CDR3 is TGTGCCAGCTCACCCTCGGGTGGGACTGAAGCTTTCTTT.